The T cell receptor beta chain described here comes from a study of blood T cell repertoires in COVID-19. Germline V gene lookup returns CDR1 MDHEN and CDR2 SYDVKM. This CDR3 is built from 19 residues. V was pared by 1 base and J by 4 bases, with 15 bases of the junction left unmatched. Sequenced by immunoSEQ multiplex PCR; TCRdb stores in-frame clones only, minus some. The sample holds 200,000 to 250,000 clones, roughly 85% seen once. Cohorts were determined from participant-reported clinical history. This TCR was sampled from a woman aged 40 to 49 with acute COVID-19. Sequenced sample: PBMCs or T cells enriched from blood (not recorded which). The chain employs TRBV28 and TRBJ2-1, with 8 bases lining up with TRBD2. The CDR3 here is CASSLFWSSGPKVYNEQFF. The CDR3 bases are TGTGCCAGCAGTTTATTCTGGTCTAGCGGGCCGAAGGTATACAATGAGCAGTTCTTC.